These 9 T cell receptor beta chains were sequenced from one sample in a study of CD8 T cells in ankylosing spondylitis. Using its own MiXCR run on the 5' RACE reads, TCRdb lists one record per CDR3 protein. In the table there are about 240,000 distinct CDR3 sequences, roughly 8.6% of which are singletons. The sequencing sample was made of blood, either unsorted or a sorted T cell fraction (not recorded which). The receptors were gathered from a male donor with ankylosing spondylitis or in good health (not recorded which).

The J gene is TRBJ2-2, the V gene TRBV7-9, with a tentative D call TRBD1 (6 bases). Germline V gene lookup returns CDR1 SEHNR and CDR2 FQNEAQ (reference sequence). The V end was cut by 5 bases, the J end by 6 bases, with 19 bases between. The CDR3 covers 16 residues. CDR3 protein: CASSPGDIVHSGELFF. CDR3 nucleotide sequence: TGTGCCAGCAGCCCCGGGGACATAGTCCATTCCGGGGAGCTGTTTTTT.

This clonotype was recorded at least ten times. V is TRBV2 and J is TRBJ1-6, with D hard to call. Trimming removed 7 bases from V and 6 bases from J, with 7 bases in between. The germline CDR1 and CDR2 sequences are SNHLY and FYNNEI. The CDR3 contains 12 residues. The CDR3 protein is CASTSFNSPLHF. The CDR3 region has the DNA TGTGCCAGCACTAGTTTTAATTCACCCCTCCACTTT.

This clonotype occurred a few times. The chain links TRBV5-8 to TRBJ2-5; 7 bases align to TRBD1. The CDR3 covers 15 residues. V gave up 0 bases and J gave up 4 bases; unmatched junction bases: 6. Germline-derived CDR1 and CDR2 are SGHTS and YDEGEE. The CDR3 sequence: CASSLVFRQGETQYF. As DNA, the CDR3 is TGTGCCAGCAGCTTGGTGTTCCGACAGGGAGAGACCCAGTACTTC.

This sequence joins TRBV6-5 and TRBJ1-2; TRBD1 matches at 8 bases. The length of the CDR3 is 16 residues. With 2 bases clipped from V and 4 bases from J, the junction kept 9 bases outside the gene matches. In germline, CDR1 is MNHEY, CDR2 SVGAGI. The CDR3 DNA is TGTGCCAGCAGTTACACCCGACAGGGGCAAATCTATGGCTACACCTTC. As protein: CASSYTRQGQIYGYTF.

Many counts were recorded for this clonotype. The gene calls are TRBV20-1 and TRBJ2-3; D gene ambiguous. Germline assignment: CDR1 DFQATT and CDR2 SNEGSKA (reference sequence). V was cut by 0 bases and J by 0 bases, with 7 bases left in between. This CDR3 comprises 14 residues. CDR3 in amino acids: CSARDSGSTDTQYF. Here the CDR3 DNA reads TGCAGTGCTAGAGATAGTGGGAGCACAGATACGCAGTATTTT.

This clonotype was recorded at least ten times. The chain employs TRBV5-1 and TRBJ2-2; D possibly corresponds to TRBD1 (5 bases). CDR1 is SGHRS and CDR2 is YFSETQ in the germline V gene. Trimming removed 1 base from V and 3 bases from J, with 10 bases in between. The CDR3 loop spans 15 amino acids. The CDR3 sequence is CASSLIGADTGELFF. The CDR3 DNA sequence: TGCGCCAGCAGCTTGATTGGGGCGGACACCGGGGAGCTGTTTTTT.

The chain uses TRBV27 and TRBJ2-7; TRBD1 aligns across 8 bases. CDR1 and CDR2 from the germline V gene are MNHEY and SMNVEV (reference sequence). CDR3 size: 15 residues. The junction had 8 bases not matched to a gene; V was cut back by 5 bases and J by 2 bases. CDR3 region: CASSRGQGNPYEQYF. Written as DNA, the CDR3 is TGTGCCAGCAGTCGCGGACAGGGAAATCCCTACGAGCAGTACTTC.

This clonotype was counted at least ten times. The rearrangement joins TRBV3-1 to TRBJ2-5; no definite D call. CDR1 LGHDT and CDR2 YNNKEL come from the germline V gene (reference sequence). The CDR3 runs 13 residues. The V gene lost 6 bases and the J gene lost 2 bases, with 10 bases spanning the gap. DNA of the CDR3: TGTGCCAGCAGTCGGGCAAATCAAGAGACCCAGTACTTC. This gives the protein CASSRANQETQYF.

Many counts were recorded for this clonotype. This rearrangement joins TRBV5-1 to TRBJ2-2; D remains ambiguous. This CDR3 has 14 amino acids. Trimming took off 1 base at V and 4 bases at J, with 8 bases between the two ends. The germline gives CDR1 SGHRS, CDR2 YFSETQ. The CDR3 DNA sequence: TGCGCCAGCAGCTTGTCGGAACCCACCGGGGAGCTGTTTTTT. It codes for CASSLSEPTGELFF.